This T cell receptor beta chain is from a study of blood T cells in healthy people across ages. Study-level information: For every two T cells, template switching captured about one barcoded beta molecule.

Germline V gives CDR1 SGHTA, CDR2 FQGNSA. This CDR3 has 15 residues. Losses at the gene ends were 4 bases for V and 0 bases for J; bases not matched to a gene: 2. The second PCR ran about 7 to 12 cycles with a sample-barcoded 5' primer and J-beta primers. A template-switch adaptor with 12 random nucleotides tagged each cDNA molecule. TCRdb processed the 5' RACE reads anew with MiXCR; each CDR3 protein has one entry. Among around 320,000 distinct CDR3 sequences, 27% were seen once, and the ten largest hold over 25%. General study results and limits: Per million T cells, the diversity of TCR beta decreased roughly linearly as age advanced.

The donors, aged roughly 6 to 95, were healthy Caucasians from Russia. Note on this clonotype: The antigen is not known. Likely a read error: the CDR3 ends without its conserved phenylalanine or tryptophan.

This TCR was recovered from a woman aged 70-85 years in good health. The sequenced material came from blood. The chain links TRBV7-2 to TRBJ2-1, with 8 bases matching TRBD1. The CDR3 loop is CASSSTGGSYNEQFL. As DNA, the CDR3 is TGTGCCAGCAGCTCCACAGGGGGCTCCTACAATGAGCAGTTCCTC.